The 26 T cell receptor beta chains in this list originate from one sample, sequenced in a study of identical twins. Each CDR3 protein gets one entry after TCRdb re-called the 5' RACE reads with MiXCR. The data contain more than 1.5 million distinct CDR3 sequences, less than 40% of them singletons. Material: cord blood. Every receptor here comes from a newborn girl in good health.

This clonotype appeared a few times. The chain has TRBV20-1 and TRBJ2-3; TRBD2 matches 9 bases. This CDR3 has 18 residues. Germline V gene sequence: CDR1 DFQATT, CDR2 SNEGSKA (reference sequence). The V and J ends lost 3 bases and 1 base, in that order; junction bases with no gene match: 14. Here the CDR3 reads CSASGGLAVLAGTDTQYF. The CDR3, as DNA: TGCAGTGCTAGCGGGGGACTAGCAGTTTTAGCGGGCACAGATACGCAGTATTTT.

V usage is TRBV20-1 and J usage is TRBJ2-7, with unresolved D. V was clipped by 7 bases and J by 3 bases, with 13 bases between them. Germline loops: CDR1 DFQATT, CDR2 SNEGSKA (reference sequence). The CDR3 contains 12 residues. CDR3 nucleotides: TGCAGTGTGGTCAGCCCGGACTACGAGCAGTACTTC. Protein: CSVVSPDYEQYF.

This chain joins TRBV2 and TRBJ1-4, with 8 bases that match TRBD1. Germline lookup yields CDR1 SNHLY and CDR2 FYNNEI. The CDR3 is made up of 15 amino acids. Trimming took 5 bases from V and 4 from J; bases not matched to a gene: 6. The CDR3 protein is CASSNGQGLNEKLFF. CDR3 sequence (DNA): TGTGCCAGCAGTAACGGACAGGGCCTTAATGAAAAACTGTTTTTT.

A single count supports this clonotype. This sequence joins TRBV21-1 and TRBJ2-4; the table's D call, TRBD1, was not checked against the DNA. TRBV21-1 is given as a pseudogene. CDR3 length equals 16 residues. CDR3 coding DNA: TGTGCCAGCAGCAAAGTGGTAGGGGGGCCGAAAAACATTCAGTACTTC. The encoded protein is CASSKVVGGPKNIQYF.

This clonotype occurred a few times. The V gene is TRBV6-1, the J gene TRBJ1-1; D remains ambiguous. Germline CDR1 and CDR2: MNHNS and SASEGT. Trimming stripped 0 bases from V and 0 bases from J, with 2 bases between. This CDR3 spans 13 amino acids. In nucleotides, the CDR3 is TGTGCCAGCAGTGAAGCCGTGAACACTGAAGCTTTCTTT. This translates into CASSEAVNTEAFF.

Remarks on this clonotype: One base away lies a much larger clone, so this may be a sequencing read error. This chain connects TRBV12-3 or TRBV12-4 to TRBJ1-2; TRBD1 matches at 8 bases. The CDR3 spans 13 residues. J was trimmed by 6 bases and V by 3 bases; bases with no gene match: 3. The CDR3 coding sequence is TGTGCCAGCAGTTTCTGGACAGGGAATGGCTACACCTTC. Its translation is CASSFWTGNGYTF.

This clonotype has just a few counts. V usage is TRBV5-1 and J usage is TRBJ2-7; a weak D match, TRBD1 (5 bases). Trimming took off 4 bases at V and 5 bases at J, with 13 bases between the two ends. The germline gives CDR1 SGHRS, CDR2 YFSETQ. This CDR3 spans 13 amino acids. The CDR3 spells CASSTGRANEQYF. CDR3 DNA sequence: TGCGCCAGCAGCACCGGCAGGGCCAACGAGCAGTACTTC.

This clonotype was counted only a few times. This chain connects TRBV4-2 to TRBJ2-3; unclear D gene. V was shortened by 4 bases and J by 4 bases, with 12 bases between the two germline ends. The germline V gene has CDR1 LGHNA and CDR2 YNFKEQ. The CDR3 length is 14 residues. The CDR3 is CASSPSHGADTQYF. Here the CDR3 DNA reads TGTGCCAGCAGCCCTTCTCACGGAGCAGATACGCAGTATTTT.

The rearrangement joins TRBV9 to TRBJ1-1; maybe TRBD1 (5 bases). Germline values: CDR1 SGDLS, CDR2 YYNGEE. Trimming took off 3 bases at V and 1 base at J, with 10 bases between the two ends. The CDR3 covers 14 residues. CDR3 loop: CASSDHRQNTEAFF. The CDR3 bases are TGTGCCAGCAGCGATCACAGGCAGAACACTGAAGCTTTCTTT.

The V and J genes are TRBV25-1 and TRBJ1-4; D is perhaps TRBD1 (6 bases). Germline V gives CDR1 MGHDK, CDR2 SYGVNS. The V gene lost 10 bases and the J gene lost 7 bases, with 16 bases spanning the gap. The CDR3 covers 13 residues. The CDR3 region has the DNA TGTGCCACGACCGGGGGCTGGCGTGAAAAACTGTTTTTT. It is translated as CATTGGWREKLFF.

This chain joins TRBV29-1 and TRBJ1-4; TRBD1 is a possible D gene (5 bases). Germline V gene sequence: CDR1 SQVTM, CDR2 ANQGSEA. The CDR3 has 12 residues. Trimming cost V 5 bases and J 8 bases, with 12 bases left between them. The CDR3 spells CSVLVGTEKLFF. CDR3 in DNA: TGCAGCGTTCTGGTAGGGACCGAAAAACTGTTTTTT.

The CDR3 sequence is CASSPRGGRVETQYF. CDR3 nucleotides: TGTGCCAGCAGCCCCCGTGGAGGGCGGGTAGAGACCCAGTACTTC. V is TRBV3-1 and J is TRBJ2-5; D might be TRBD2 (6 bases). Trimming took off 4 bases at V and 4 bases at J, with 16 bases between the two ends. The CDR3 runs 15 residues. Germline-derived CDR1 and CDR2 are LGHDT and YNNKEL (reference sequence).

This clonotype was seen a handful of times. The rearrangement uses TRBV20-1 and TRBJ2-7, with D perhaps matching TRBD1 or TRBD2 (5 bases each). V was pared by 3 bases and J by 0 bases, with 15 bases between. CDR3 length: 15 amino acids. The germline V gene encodes CDR1 DFQATT and CDR2 SNEGSKA (reference sequence). CDR3 in DNA: TGCAGTGCTAGGGGTACCGCAGGGAGCTCCTACGAGCAGTACTTC. It translates to CSARGTAGSSYEQYF.

The chain uses TRBV7-2 and TRBJ2-3; D remains unclear. From germline, CDR1 is SGHTA and CDR2 FQGNSA. Trimming left V 5 bases short and J 1 base short, with 13 bases between. The CDR3 loop spans 15 amino acids. The CDR3 DNA reads TGTGCCAGCAGCGCAGTCTTCGCGGGCACAGATACGCAGTATTTT. Translating it yields CASSAVFAGTDTQYF.

V is TRBV29-1 and J is TRBJ2-1; D is unresolved. This CDR3 is 16 amino acids long. The V and J ends lost 3 bases and 0 bases respectively, with 15 bases between them. Germline loops: CDR1 SQVTM, CDR2 ANQGSEA. The CDR3 spells CSVDSRATSSYNEQFF. The CDR3 DNA is TGCAGCGTTGATTCAAGGGCAACGAGCTCCTACAATGAGCAGTTCTTC.

The chain couples TRBV4-2 to TRBJ2-3, with 12 positions matching TRBD2. The CDR3 is 18 amino acids. The V gene's germline CDR1 is LGHNA and CDR2 YNFKEQ. V gave up 4 bases and J gave up 1 base; unmatched junction bases: 9. CDR3 in DNA: TGTGCCAGCAGCCCCTCTAGCGGGGGGGCCCGGGGCACAGATACGCAGTATTTT. Amino acids: CASSPSSGGARGTDTQYF.

This rearrangement joins TRBV6-4 to TRBJ2-3, with D possibly being TRBD1 (6 bases). The V end was cut by 6 bases, the J end by 2 bases, with 15 bases between. The CDR3 is 15 amino acids. Germline lookup yields CDR1 MRHNA and CDR2 SNTAGT. DNA for the CDR3: TGTGCCAGCAGGGCCGGGACAAGATACACAGATACGCAGTATTTT. This gives the protein CASRAGTRYTDTQYF.

Ten or more counts support this clonotype. The V and J genes are TRBV2 and TRBJ2-7; 11 bases are shared with TRBD2. This CDR3 contains 15 residues. Per the germline V gene, CDR1 is SNHLY and CDR2 is FYNNEI. V lost 2 bases to trimming and J lost 2 bases; unmatched junction nucleotides: 2. The CDR3 is CASSELAGGPYEQYF. The CDR3 DNA reads TGTGCCAGCAGTGAACTAGCGGGGGGACCCTACGAGCAGTACTTC.

This clonotype was counted between two and nine times. The chain couples TRBV20-1 to TRBJ2-3, with TRBD2 as a possible D gene (5 bases). Between the trimmed V and J ends, which lost 6 bases and 11 bases, there was a span of 12 bases. Germline V gene data show CDR1 as DFQATT and CDR2 as SNEGSKA (reference sequence). The CDR3 runs 10 residues. CDR3 bases: TGCAGTGCCCCTAGCACCCGGCAGTATTTT. Translating gives CSAPSTRQYF.

Only a few counts were recorded for this clonotype. At one of its ends the junction is not consistent with the germline gene, which may arise from a read error. This chain connects TRBV5-1 to TRBJ1-2; D uncertain. Germline assignment: CDR1 SGHRS and CDR2 YFSETQ. The CDR3 has 13 amino acids. For the CDR3, the DNA is TGCGCCAGCGGCTTGGTCGCTAACTATGGCTACACCTTC. Its translation: CASGLVANYGYTF. Full variable domain (missing parts from reference TRBV5-1 and TRBJ1-2): KAGVTQTPRYLIKTRGQQVTLSCSPISGHRSVSWYQQTPGQGLQFLFEYFSETQRNKGNFPGRFSGRQFSNSRSEMNVSTLELGDSALYLCASGLVANYGYTFGSGTRLTVV.

V is TRBV7-9 and J is TRBJ1-2; 8 bases align to TRBD1. Germline CDR1 is SEHNR and CDR2 is FQNEAQ (reference sequence). This CDR3 is built from 15 residues. J was trimmed by 8 bases and V by 5 bases; bases with no gene match: 13. The CDR3 DNA sequence: TGTGCCAGCAGCCCGATCACCGGACAGGGCGGAGGCTACACCTTC. Translating it yields CASSPITGQGGGYTF.

This clonotype was seen a handful of times. CDR3 coding DNA: TGTGCCAGCAGCTTAGACCCACAGGTGTCTGAAGCTTTCTTT. As protein: CASSLDPQVSEAFF. V is TRBV7-2 and J is TRBJ1-1, with D perhaps matching TRBD1 (5 bases). The CDR3 totals 14 residues. The V end was cut by 1 base, the J end by 6 bases, with 12 bases between. Germline CDR1 is SGHTA and CDR2 is FQGNSA.

This clonotype was counted only a few times. This chain connects TRBV7-9 to TRBJ1-4; the D gene is possibly TRBD1 (5 bases). This CDR3 comprises 12 residues. Trimming stripped 2 bases from V and 15 bases from J, with 13 bases between. Germline loops: CDR1 SEHNR, CDR2 FQNEAQ (reference sequence). The CDR3 spells CASSLLGLRMFF. The CDR3 DNA reads TGTGCCAGCAGCTTATTGGGACTCAGAATGTTTTTT.

The CDR3 sequence is CASTWDRAEANEKLFF. For the CDR3, the DNA is TGTGCCAGCACCTGGGACAGGGCAGAGGCTAATGAAAAACTGTTTTTT. The V gene is TRBV25-1, the J gene TRBJ1-4, with 9 bases matching TRBD1. Per the germline V gene, CDR1 is MGHDK and CDR2 is SYGVNS. Trimming cost V 7 bases and J 3 bases; bases outside gene matches: 9. CDR3 length: 16 amino acids.

This chain uses TRBV5-1 with TRBJ2-7; TRBD1 or TRBD2 may be the D gene (5 bases each). This CDR3 spans 15 amino acids. The V end was cut by 0 bases, the J end by 3 bases, with 13 bases between. Germline CDR1 reads SGHRS; CDR2 reads YFSETQ. The CDR3 sequence: CASSLDGTEFYEQYF. The DNA for the CDR3 is TGCGCCAGCAGCTTGGACGGGACGGAGTTCTACGAGCAGTACTTC.

This sequence joins TRBV11-2 and TRBJ2-1, with 12 bases matching TRBD2. Germline V CDR1 and CDR2: SGHAT, FQNNGV. The CDR3 covers 15 residues. V gave up 4 bases and J gave up 5 bases; unmatched junction bases: 3. The CDR3 DNA reads as TGTGCCAGCAGCTCTAGCGGGAGGGCAAACAATGAGCAGTTCTTC. Protein product: CASSSSGRANNEQFF.